The 11 T cell receptor beta chains below were found in one sample sequenced in a study of CXCR3-negative and CXCR3-positive naive CD8 T cells. The libraries of TRB cDNA were prepared using 5' RACE with UMI labels. TCRdb re-analyzed the 5' RACE reads; it lists each CDR3 protein once, without DNA. The data include 43,000 or so distinct CDR3 sequences; the top ten clones carry roughly 1.4%. Sequencing was performed on naive CXCR3- CD8+ T cells from blood. The subset here: CD45RO-CCR7+CD27+CD95- naive CD8+ T cells lacking CXCR3 (TNR3-). The source of these receptors is a human donor in good health. Some clones in this sample may be carry-over from other donors' samples.

The J gene is TRBJ2-7, the V gene TRBV5-5; TCRdb indicates TRBD1, and absent DNA this call remains unverified. Germline V gene sequence: CDR1 SGHKS, CDR2 YYEKEE (reference sequence). The CDR3 sequence is 15 residues long. CDR3 protein: CASSFGTGDSYEQYF. The whole variable domain, filled in from reference TRBV5-5 and TRBJ2-7, reads DAGVTQSPTHLIKTRGQQVTLRCSPISGHKSVSWYQQVLGQGPQFIFQYYEKEERGRGNFPDRFSARQFPNYSSELNVNALLLGDSALYLCASSFGTGDSYEQYFGPGTRLTVT.

This chain uses TRBV11-2 with TRBJ2-7; the TCRdb call, TRBD2, lacks DNA for checking. CDR1 SGHAT and CDR2 FQNNGV come from the germline V gene. The CDR3 sequence is 15 residues long. This chain's CDR3 is CASSLEASGGYEQYF.

V usage is TRBV29-1 and J usage is TRBJ2-3; TCRdb's D gene call, TRBD1, goes unchecked for lack of DNA. Germline CDR1 and CDR2: SQVTM and ANQGSEA. This CDR3 contains 13 residues. CDR3: CSVDRTSTDTQYF.

This chain links TRBV28 with TRBJ2-7; TCRdb outputs TRBD1, but without DNA this stays unchecked. The CDR3 sequence is 13 residues long. Germline V lookup: CDR1 MDHEN, CDR2 SYDVKM. The CDR3 loop reads CASSPTGTLEQYF. The variable domain in full, with the rest retrieved from reference TRBV28 and TRBJ2-7, is DVKVTQSSRYLVKRTGEKVFLECVQDMDHENMFWYRQDPGLGLRLIYFSYDVKMKEKGDIPEGYSVSREKKERFSLILESASTNQTSMYLCASSPTGTLEQYFGPGTRLTVT.

The rearrangement links TRBV5-6 to TRBJ2-7; TCRdb calls TRBD1, which cannot be checked without DNA. The CDR3 is made up of 14 amino acids. Germline loops: CDR1 SGHDT, CDR2 YYEEEE. Here the CDR3 reads CASSSRGRFYEQYF. The whole variable domain, filled in from reference TRBV5-6 and TRBJ2-7, reads DAGVTQSPTHLIKTRGQQVTLRCSPKSGHDTVSWYQQALGQGPQFIFQYYEEEERQRGNFPDRFSGHQFPNYSSELNVNALLLGDSALYLCASSSRGRFYEQYFGPGTRLTVT.

The chain uses TRBV12-3 or TRBV12-4 and TRBJ2-3. The CDR3 covers 14 residues. This CDR3 reads CASSLLLSTDTQYF.

The chain joins TRBV28 to TRBJ2-7; TCRdb's D gene call, TRBD2, goes unchecked for lack of DNA. This CDR3 is 13 amino acids long. The germline V gene encodes CDR1 MDHEN and CDR2 SYDVKM. CDR3 amino acids: CASSMGRGDEQYF.

This chain joins TRBV6-5 and TRBJ2-1; the TCRdb D gene call, TRBD1, has no DNA to confirm it. This CDR3 has 16 residues. Germline V lookup: CDR1 MNHEY, CDR2 SVGAGI. The CDR3 sequence: CASSYSRVDSYNEQFF.

The chain links TRBV4-3 to TRBJ2-1; the D gene TCRdb calls, TRBD1, cannot be checked with no DNA. The V gene's germline CDR1 is LGHNA and CDR2 YSLEER. This CDR3 contains 15 residues. This CDR3 is CASSPTGFILNEQFF.

V is TRBV29-1 and J is TRBJ1-4; absent DNA, TCRdb's TRBD1 call cannot be checked. The CDR3 loop spans 13 amino acids. Germline V gene lookup returns CDR1 SQVTM and CDR2 ANQGSEA. The CDR3 protein is CSVEEGGGEKLFF.

The rearrangement joins TRBV12-3 or TRBV12-4 to TRBJ2-1; TCRdb selects TRBD1, and the lack of DNA leaves this call unchecked. CDR3 length: 15 residues. The CDR3 reads CASSFSGGAYNEQFF.